This is a list of T cell receptor beta chains from one sample in a study of regulatory T cells in long-lasting Graves disease. In TCRdb, the multiplex PCR reads were re-called with MiXCR into one record per CDR3 protein. The sample lists about 470,000 distinct CDR3 sequences, under 15% seen once, with 16% in the top ten. This sample was shared with a second study, whose subject was T cells in Graves' hyperthyroidism and ophthalmopathy.

The sequences come from peripheral blood mononuclear cells (PBMCs), collected at new diagnosis, from a patient treated with antithyroid drugs. The receptors were sampled from a woman in her 30s with Graves disease. Each CDR3 is given with its conserved first and last residue.

v_gene: TRBV29-1
j_gene: TRBJ2-1
CDR3aa: CSVEDPQREAYNEQFF

v_gene: TRBV2
j_gene: TRBJ2-1
CDR3aa: CASSGGSGYNEQFF

v_gene: TRBV2
j_gene: TRBJ1-4
CDR3aa: CASSEEGATNEKLFF

v_gene: TRBV30
j_gene: TRBJ2-1
CDR3aa: CAWTTSGTGNEQFF

v_gene: TRBV5-4
j_gene: TRBJ2-6
CDR3aa: CASSRSTSGSSGANVLTF

v_gene: TRBV10-2
j_gene: TRBJ1-5
CDR3aa: CASSESLGINQPQHF

v_gene: TRBV20-1
j_gene: TRBJ1-1
CDR3aa: CSARDLGTGTGERVMNTEAFF

v_gene: TRBV6-2/TRBV6-3
j_gene: TRBJ2-3
CDR3aa: CASSRTTPKGTDTQYF

v_gene: TRBV4-1
j_gene: TRBJ1-5
CDR3aa: CASSPMGQGFSNQPQHF

v_gene: TRBV9
j_gene: TRBJ2-3
CDR3aa: CASSVTGADTQYF

v_gene: TRBV5-1
j_gene: TRBJ2-1
CDR3aa: CASSLPGLAYNEQFF

v_gene: TRBV20-1
j_gene: TRBJ2-1
CDR3aa: CSAREGGPQFF

v_gene: TRBV5-1
j_gene: TRBJ2-7
CDR3aa: CASSPDETYEQYF

v_gene: TRBV15
j_gene: TRBJ2-5
CDR3aa: CATRANSWYQETQYF

v_gene: TRBV6-1
j_gene: TRBJ2-1
CDR3aa: CASSRESPVWNEQFF

v_gene: TRBV20-1
j_gene: TRBJ1-4
CDR3aa: CSARWDRDQLFF

v_gene: TRBV12-3/TRBV12-4
j_gene: TRBJ1-6
CDR3aa: CASSPGEGGYNSPLHF

v_gene: TRBV7-9
j_gene: TRBJ1-4
CDR3aa: CASSYSLTGREKLFF

v_gene: TRBV12-3/TRBV12-4
j_gene: TRBJ1-1
CDR3aa: CASSLVRVPLNTEAFF

v_gene: TRBV20-1
j_gene: TRBJ1-6
CDR3aa: CTFLLGSPQKMPKSPLHF

v_gene: TRBV9
j_gene: TRBJ2-5
CDR3aa: CASSSRGLAGGETQYF

v_gene: TRBV30
j_gene: TRBJ2-7
CDR3aa: CSAELSSYEQYF

v_gene: TRBV28
j_gene: TRBJ1-4
CDR3aa: CASTSGGGVEKLFF

v_gene: TRBV27
j_gene: TRBJ2-1
CDR3aa: CASSTLLSESEQFF

v_gene: TRBV29-1
j_gene: TRBJ2-1
CDR3aa: CSVEEGDNEQFF

v_gene: TRBV6-1
j_gene: TRBJ2-6
CDR3aa: CASMEQGAGANVLTF

v_gene: TRBV5-1
j_gene: TRBJ1-1
CDR3aa: CASGPQRKDTEAFF

v_gene: TRBV5-1
j_gene: -
CDR3aa: CATSSRGTSGQTQYF

v_gene: TRBV24-1
j_gene: TRBJ2-1
CDR3aa: CATSDLSGGDNEQFF

v_gene: TRBV12-3/TRBV12-4
j_gene: TRBJ2-5
CDR3aa: CASSYTRRETQYF

v_gene: TRBV7-9
j_gene: TRBJ1-2
CDR3aa: CASSFPAGASLNYGYTF

v_gene: TRBV4-1
j_gene: TRBJ1-2
CDR3aa: CASSQLLDRGVPDYGYTF

v_gene: TRBV19
j_gene: TRBJ1-5
CDR3aa: CASSPFRGPQPQHF

v_gene: TRBV28
j_gene: TRBJ2-7
CDR3aa: CASKERDEQYF

v_gene: TRBV2
j_gene: TRBJ2-4
CDR3aa: CASVREAKNIQYF

v_gene: TRBV20-1
j_gene: TRBJ2-1
CDR3aa: CSASGSGRNTYNEQFF

v_gene: TRBV7-6
j_gene: TRBJ2-3
CDR3aa: CASSTPTSTDTQYF

v_gene: TRBV6-8
j_gene: TRBJ2-2
CDR3aa: CASRNSGTNTGELFF

v_gene: TRBV7-6
j_gene: TRBJ1-1
CDR3aa: CASSGAIVGQNTEAFF

v_gene: TRBV24-1
j_gene: TRBJ2-7
CDR3aa: CATSDFRGLAGPSSYEQYF

v_gene: TRBV7-8
j_gene: TRBJ2-5
CDR3aa: CASSLEAQLERFF

v_gene: TRBV29-1
j_gene: TRBJ2-1
CDR3aa: CSGTEDNEQFF

v_gene: TRBV19
j_gene: TRBJ2-3
CDR3aa: CASSNRDRFTDTQYF

v_gene: TRBV20-1
j_gene: TRBJ1-3
CDR3aa: CSARDLGQSDTIYF

v_gene: TRBV28
j_gene: TRBJ2-2
CDR3aa: CASRGYTGELFF

v_gene: TRBV20-1
j_gene: TRBJ2-1
CDR3aa: CSARDQGQNNEQFF

v_gene: TRBV20-1
j_gene: TRBJ2-7
CDR3aa: CSARVPSGSYEQYF

v_gene: TRBV5-5
j_gene: TRBJ2-1
CDR3aa: CASSPAQRVEQFF

v_gene: TRBV24-1
j_gene: TRBJ2-5
CDR3aa: CATSDHLAGGAQETQYF

v_gene: TRBV7-2
j_gene: TRBJ2-5
CDR3aa: CASSLGRGGAETQYF

v_gene: TRBV12-3/TRBV12-4
j_gene: TRBJ2-2
CDR3aa: CASSFGQPNTGELFF

v_gene: TRBV13
j_gene: TRBJ2-2
CDR3aa: CASSKNTGELFF

v_gene: TRBV12-5
j_gene: TRBJ2-7
CDR3aa: CASGPGTGDAYEQYF

v_gene: TRBV3-1
j_gene: TRBJ2-1
CDR3aa: CASSRTEANNEQFF

v_gene: TRBV7-9
j_gene: TRBJ2-1
CDR3aa: CASSLGLLAPERGDEQFF

v_gene: TRBV27
j_gene: TRBJ1-4
CDR3aa: CASSPLWDRGRREEKLFF

v_gene: TRBV18
j_gene: TRBJ1-2
CDR3aa: CASSPQGVPNNYGYTF